These 30 T cell receptor beta chains originate from one sample sequenced in a study of cytomegalovirus exposure and HLA in healthy donors. Researchers ran the PCR with 60 Vbeta and 13 Jbeta primers. Sequencing used immunoSEQ multiplex PCR; TCRdb keeps in-frame clones, though not all of them. The profile covers 110,000 or so clones, with just under 80% appearing a single time and 5.6% taken by the ten largest. Source material: PBMCs. The source is a male donor in good health and CMV-seronegative.

This chain joins TRBV7-6 and TRBJ2-3, with D maybe TRBD2 (6 bases). CDR3 length: 12 amino acids. The germline V gene encodes CDR1 SGHVS and CDR2 FNYEAQ. V was cut by 5 bases and J by 6 bases, with 9 bases left in between. Here the CDR3 reads CASSEGRDTQYF. CDR3 in DNA: TGTGCCAGCAGCGAAGGGAGGGATACGCAGTATTTT. The whole variable domain, remainder taken from reference TRBV7-6 and TRBJ2-3, is GAGVSQSPRYKVTKRGQDVALRCDPISGHVSLYWYRQALGQGPEFLTYFNYEAQQDKSGLPNDRFSAERPEGSISTLTIQRTEQRDSAMYRCASSEGRDTQYFGPGTRLTVL.

The chain combines TRBV27 with TRBJ1-5; 12 bases align to TRBD1. This CDR3 is built from 15 residues. J gave up 5 bases and V 2 bases, and 1 base lay outside the gene matches. CDR1 MNHEY and CDR2 SMNVEV come from the germline V gene (reference sequence). DNA of the CDR3: TGTGCCAGCAGTTTAGGGACAGGGGGCTATCAGCCCCAGCATTTT. Encoded protein: CASSLGTGGYQPQHF.

This rearrangement joins TRBV5-1 to TRBJ1-5; D remains unclear. The CDR3 spans 14 residues. Deletions cut 0 bases from V and 4 bases from J, with 8 bases between. Germline V gene data show CDR1 as SGHRS and CDR2 as YFSETQ. Written as DNA, the CDR3 is TGCGCCAGCAGCTTGGATAGCTTAAATCAGCCCCAGCATTTT. It is translated as CASSLDSLNQPQHF.

This chain uses TRBV30 with TRBJ2-3; maybe TRBD1 (6 bases). The CDR3 is 15 residues long. The germline CDR1 and CDR2 sequences are GTSNPN and SVGIG (reference sequence). The ends were cut back, 7 bases at V and 0 bases at J, with 17 bases in the middle. The CDR3 coding sequence is TGTGCCTCCCCTGACCCGCAGGGGAGCACAGATACGCAGTATTTT. Translated, it gives CASPDPQGSTDTQYF.

V usage is TRBV5-1 and J usage is TRBJ2-7, with TRBD1 as a possible D gene (5 bases). The CDR3 runs to 15 residues. Germline V gene lookup returns CDR1 SGHRS and CDR2 YFSETQ. V was shortened by 3 bases and J by 2 bases, with 15 bases between the two germline ends. In DNA, the CDR3 is TGCGCCAGCAGCTCCGACATAGCAGGGACCTACGAGCAGTACTTC. Its translation: CASSSDIAGTYEQYF.

The chain combines TRBV2 with TRBJ2-5; D not resolved. Germline CDR1 reads SNHLY; CDR2 reads FYNNEI. The CDR3 extends over 13 amino acids. V lost 2 bases to trimming and J lost 0 bases, with 4 bases between them. Here the CDR3 reads CASSEIYQETQYF. CDR3 coding DNA: TGTGCCAGCAGTGAAATCTACCAAGAGACCCAGTACTTC. The full variable domain, rest sourced from reference TRBV2 and TRBJ2-5, is EPEVTQTPSHQVTQMGQEVILRCVPISNHLYFYWYRQILGQKVEFLVSFYNNEISEKSEIFDDQFSVERPDGSNFTLKIRSTKLEDSAMYFCASSEIYQETQYFGPGTRLLVL.

The V gene is TRBV15, the J gene TRBJ2-7; 11 nucleotides agree with TRBD1. The junction had 12 bases not matched to a gene; V was cut back by 3 bases and J by 5 bases. Germline V CDR1 and CDR2: LNHNV, YYDKDF (reference sequence). The CDR3 has 17 amino acids. CDR3 sequence (DNA): TGTGCCACCAGCAGGAATACCCCGGGACAGGGGGACGACGAGCAGTACTTC. It yields the protein CATSRNTPGQGDDEQYF.

CDR3 coding DNA: TGTGCCACCCGGACTAGCGGGAGTCCCCATGAGCAGTTCTTC. It translates to CATRTSGSPHEQFF. The chain has TRBV10-3 and TRBJ2-1; 13 bases agree with TRBD2. The CDR3 contains 14 residues. Germline V gene sequence: CDR1 ENHRY, CDR2 SYGVKD. V shed 10 bases, J shed 8 bases, and the junction held 8 bases outside the gene matches.

This clone appeared a few times. The chain couples TRBV7-9 to TRBJ2-2; 12 bases map to TRBD2. V shed 5 bases and J 5 bases; nucleotides not matched to a gene: 6. Germline CDR1 is SEHNR and CDR2 is FQNEAQ (reference sequence). The CDR3 has 16 residues. CDR3 amino acids: CASSRRLAGVTGELFF. CDR3 DNA sequence: TGTGCCAGCAGCCGAAGACTAGCGGGAGTGACCGGGGAGCTGTTTTTT. Complete variable domain (other parts from reference TRBV7-9 and TRBJ2-2): DTGVSQNPRHKITKRGQNVTFRCDPISEHNRLYWYRQTLGQGPEFLTYFQNEAQLEKSRLLSDRFSAERPKGSFSTLEIQRTEQGDSAMYLCASSRRLAGVTGELFFGEGSRLTVL.

The chain links TRBV6-6 to TRBJ2-7; 9 positions match TRBD1. The CDR3 contains 15 residues. Unmatched junction bases numbered 4, after V lost 2 bases and J lost 2 bases. Germline V gene lookup returns CDR1 MNHNY and CDR2 SVGAGI (reference sequence). The CDR3 protein is CASSYVRTGAYEQYF. The CDR3 DNA reads as TGTGCCAGCAGTTACGTTCGGACAGGGGCCTACGAGCAGTACTTC.

The V gene is TRBV6-5, the J gene TRBJ2-7, with TRBD1 matching over 9 bases. Germline V gene lookup returns CDR1 MNHEY and CDR2 SVGAGI. The CDR3 contains 13 residues. Trimming at V came to 5 bases and at J to 5 bases, leaving 4 bases not matched to a gene. CDR3: CASSTGGSDEQYF. DNA for the CDR3: TGTGCCAGCAGTACAGGGGGCAGCGACGAGCAGTACTTC.

The chain has TRBV5-1 and TRBJ2-3, with D possibly being TRBD2 (6 bases). The CDR3 is 16 amino acids. From germline, CDR1 is SGHRS and CDR2 YFSETQ. V lost 4 bases and J 0 bases, leaving 15 bases between the germline ends. The CDR3 region is CASSTRGRDSTDTQYF. The CDR3 bases are TGCGCCAGCAGCACCCGTGGGCGGGATAGCACAGATACGCAGTATTTT.

The rearrangement joins TRBV13 to TRBJ2-3, with unresolved D. The CDR3 is 12 residues long. The V end lost 0 bases, the J end lost 7 bases, and 5 bases lay between the germline ends. The V gene's germline CDR1 is PRHDT and CDR2 FYEKMQ (reference sequence). The CDR3 here is CASSLGENTQYF. DNA for the CDR3: TGTGCCAGCAGCTTAGGGGAGAATACGCAGTATTTT.

The V gene is TRBV9, the J gene TRBJ2-3; D may be TRBD1 (5 bases). Deletions cut 0 bases from V and 6 bases from J, with 11 bases between. Germline-derived CDR1 and CDR2 are SGDLS and YYNGEE. The CDR3 loop spans 14 amino acids. Here the CDR3 reads CASSVAGRSDTQYF. The CDR3 nucleotides read TGTGCCAGCAGCGTAGCAGGGCGGAGCGATACGCAGTATTTT.

This chain joins TRBV6-4 and TRBJ2-1; 13 nucleotides align to TRBD2. V gave up 2 bases and J gave up 6 bases; unmatched junction bases: 4. CDR1 and CDR2 from the germline V gene are MRHNA and SNTAGT. The CDR3 is 16 amino acids. DNA for the CDR3: TGTGCCAGCAGTGACGAAGGGACTAGCGGGATCAATGAGCAGTTCTTC. Encoded protein: CASSDEGTSGINEQFF.

The chain employs TRBV7-2 and TRBJ1-5, with 7 bases identical to TRBD1. Germline V lookup: CDR1 SGHTA, CDR2 FQGNSA. CDR3 size: 14 residues. V trimming: 5 bases; J trimming: 6 bases; junction bases outside the gene matches: 7. This chain's CDR3 is CASSTRQGGQPQHF. CDR3 in DNA: TGTGCCAGCAGCACCAGACAGGGAGGTCAGCCCCAGCATTTT.

This rearrangement joins TRBV6-5 to TRBJ2-1, with a weak D call TRBD2 (5 bases). Trimming removed 6 bases from V and 7 bases from J, with 16 bases in between. The CDR3 is 14 residues long. Germline CDR1 reads MNHEY; CDR2 reads SVGAGI. The CDR3 coding sequence is TGTGCCAGCAGCCGGACCGAGGGATTGAATGAGCAGTTCTTC. It is translated as CASSRTEGLNEQFF.

In its sample, this clone was seen a few times. V and J are TRBV27 and TRBJ2-7; D may be TRBD2 (6 bases). V lost 8 bases to trimming and J lost 5 bases, with 19 bases between them. Germline CDR1 reads MNHEY; CDR2 reads SMNVEV (reference sequence). The CDR3 covers 14 residues. CDR3 amino acids: CASSVYRASDEQYF. CDR3 nucleotide sequence: TGTGCCAGCTCAGTTTATAGGGCTAGCGACGAGCAGTACTTC.

This chain uses TRBV6-1 with TRBJ1-6, with D perhaps TRBD1 (6 bases). The length of the CDR3 is 15 residues. Germline CDR1 MNHNS, CDR2 SASEGT. V was clipped by 2 bases and J by 9 bases, with 14 bases between them. CDR3 sequence (DNA): TGTGCCAGCAGTGAAAAGGATGAAGGGGGTTCACCCCTCCACTTT. As protein: CASSEKDEGGSPLHF.

This sequence joins TRBV6-1 and TRBJ1-1; D possibly corresponds to TRBD1 (5 bases). V was trimmed by 10 bases and J by 4 bases, leaving 16 bases between them. In germline, CDR1 is MNHNS, CDR2 SASEGT. This CDR3 has 13 residues. The CDR3 region is CANRILIATEAFF. The CDR3 bases are TGTGCCAACAGGATTTTGATAGCCACTGAAGCTTTCTTT.

As regards this clone: The germline gene is not matched at one end of the junction; a read error may be the cause. The CDR3 reads CSSSWNSNQETQYF. Here the CDR3 DNA reads TGTTCCAGCAGCTGGAACAGCAACCAAGAGACCCAGTACTTC. The V gene is TRBV7-9, the J gene TRBJ2-5; D is uncertain. Per the germline V gene, CDR1 is SEHNR and CDR2 is FQNEAQ (reference sequence). The CDR3 contains 14 residues.

V usage is TRBV27 and J usage is TRBJ2-2; the D gene is possibly TRBD2 (6 bases). The CDR3 is 14 residues long. Germline values: CDR1 MNHEY, CDR2 SMNVEV (reference sequence). Trimming took off 4 bases at V and 3 bases at J, with 9 bases between the two ends. As DNA, the CDR3 is TGTGCCAGCAGTTGGGGGGTGGACACCGGGGAGCTGTTTTTT. Protein sequence: CASSWGVDTGELFF.

Only a few counts were recorded for this clone. The rearrangement uses TRBV6-1 and TRBJ2-7; TRBD2 might be the D (5 bases). The CDR3 is 13 residues long. CDR1 MNHNS and CDR2 SASEGT come from the germline V gene. V was cut by 4 bases and J by 6 bases, with 13 bases left in between. CDR3 in amino acids: CASSGLTSAEQYF. As DNA, the CDR3 is TGTGCCAGCAGTGGACTAACATCGGCCGAGCAGTACTTC.

The chain has TRBV11-2 and TRBJ1-1; D may be TRBD1 (5 bases). V shed 4 bases and J shed 5 bases, with 14 bases lying between them. The CDR3 runs 14 residues. The V gene's germline CDR1 is SGHAT and CDR2 FQNNGV. DNA for the CDR3: TGTGCCAGCAGCTCCCTCTCGGGGGGTACTGAAGCTTTCTTT. Its protein product is CASSSLSGGTEAFF.

The V gene is TRBV7-6, the J gene TRBJ1-3, with no clear D. Germline CDR1 reads SGHVS; CDR2 reads FNYEAQ. The CDR3 covers 16 residues. Trimming removed 5 bases from V and 0 bases from J, with 14 bases in between. The CDR3 DNA is TGTGCCAGCAGCGCACGTAGAGAAAACTCTGGAAACACCATATATTTT. Translation: CASSARRENSGNTIYF.

V is TRBV11-3 and J is TRBJ2-1, with D possibly being TRBD1 (6 bases). Trimming took off 5 bases at V and 0 bases at J, with 14 bases between the two ends. The length of the CDR3 is 16 residues. Germline assignment: CDR1 SGHNT and CDR2 YENEEA. DNA for the CDR3: TGTGCCAGCAGCCCCAGGGGCACGAGCTCCTACAATGAGCAGTTCTTC. Its translation is CASSPRGTSSYNEQFF.

The chain joins TRBV6-1 to TRBJ1-3; the D gene is possibly TRBD1 (6 bases). There are 19 residues in the CDR3. Deletions cut 3 bases from V and 0 bases from J, with 21 bases between. Germline V gives CDR1 MNHNS, CDR2 SASEGT. The CDR3 DNA is TGTGCCAGCAGTGACCGGTCTCCAGGGGCCTTCTTCTCTGGAAACACCATATATTTT. It encodes CASSDRSPGAFFSGNTIYF.

This chain uses TRBV10-1 with TRBJ1-6; 7 nucleotides match TRBD1. Germline lookup yields CDR1 WNHNN and CDR2 SYGVQD (reference sequence). CDR3 length equals 18 residues. The trim removed 3 bases at V and 8 bases at J, leaving 16 bases unmatched. In DNA form, the CDR3 reads TGCGCCAGCAGTGACCCTCTGAATAATCTACAGGGGTATTCACCCCTCCACTTT. Translation: CASSDPLNNLQGYSPLHF.

The CDR3: CSFVAGGAYNEQFF. For the CDR3, the DNA is TGCAGCTTTGTAGCGGGAGGGGCTTACAATGAGCAGTTCTTC. J is TRBJ2-1 and V is TRBV29-1; 11 bases are a match to TRBD2. Losses at the gene ends were 8 bases for V and 4 bases for J; bases not matched to a gene: 7. Germline CDR1 SQVTM, CDR2 ANQGSEA. The CDR3 totals 14 residues.

The gene calls are TRBV7-9 and TRBJ1-1, with a possible D match to TRBD1 (5 bases). With 8 bases removed from V and 4 bases from J, the gap between germline ends came to 11 bases. Germline CDR1 is SEHNR and CDR2 is FQNEAQ (reference sequence). The CDR3 runs to 12 residues. The CDR3 spells CASCQGGTEAFF. The CDR3 DNA reads TGTGCCAGCTGCCAGGGCGGCACTGAAGCTTTCTTT.